A single sample is the source of the 18 T cell receptor beta chains below, sequenced in a study of cytomegalovirus exposure and HLA in healthy donors. The primer mix had 60 Vbeta and 13 Jbeta primers. Data came from immunoSEQ multiplex PCR; TCRdb stores just in-frame clones and leaves some out. In the table there are approximately 53,000 clones, 72% of which are singletons. Sequencing used PBMCs. The source is a woman aged 45-65 years in good health and CMV-seronegative.

J is TRBJ2-5 and V is TRBV6-4; 7 bases map to TRBD2. The junction had 10 bases not matched to a gene; V was cut back by 4 bases and J by 2 bases. The CDR3 consists of 16 residues. Germline V gene sequence: CDR1 MRHNA, CDR2 SNTAGT. This CDR3 reads CASSVRGEGLQETQYF. Written as DNA, the CDR3 is TGTGCCAGCAGTGTACGGGGAGAGGGACTACAAGAGACCCAGTACTTC.

V is TRBV19 and J is TRBJ1-5, with D perhaps matching TRBD1 (5 bases). The V end lost 3 bases, the J end lost 5 bases, and 8 bases lay between the germline ends. CDR1 and CDR2 from the germline V gene are LNHDA and SQIVND (reference sequence). This CDR3 spans 13 amino acids. The CDR3: CASSIWGDQPQHF. CDR3 sequence (DNA): TGTGCCAGTAGTATCTGGGGGGATCAGCCCCAGCATTTT.

Worth noting for this clone: Lacking the conserved final phenylalanine or tryptophan, this CDR3 likely reflects a read error. The chain has TRBV7-9 and TRBJ1-5; D is uncertain. V shed 7 bases and J shed 0 bases, with 7 bases lying between them. The germline CDR1 and CDR2 sequences are SEHNR and FQNEAQ (reference sequence). CDR3 length: 13 amino acids. This CDR3 is CASMADSNQPQHL. The DNA of the CDR3 is TGTGCCAGCATGGCGGATAGCAATCAGCCCCAGCATCTT.

This clone was recorded once. J is TRBJ2-2 and V is TRBV9; TRBD2 is a possible D gene (5 bases). V gave up 1 base and J gave up 4 bases, with 11 bases separating them. Germline V gene data show CDR1 as SGDLS and CDR2 as YYNGEE. The CDR3 extends over 15 amino acids. CDR3 loop: CASSVKGSSTGELFF. The CDR3, as DNA: TGTGCCAGCAGCGTAAAAGGGAGCTCCACCGGGGAGCTGTTTTTT.

The chain joins TRBV4-2 to TRBJ2-6; D might be TRBD2 (5 bases). Germline values: CDR1 LGHNA, CDR2 YNFKEQ. This CDR3 region has 19 residues. The V gene lost 0 bases and the J gene lost 4 bases, with 19 bases spanning the gap. CDR3: CASSQELYSTAGGANVLTF. CDR3 bases: TGTGCCAGCAGCCAAGAACTGTACTCGACGGCGGGCGGGGCCAACGTCCTGACTTTC.

This chain links TRBV23-1 with TRBJ2-1; 8 bases are shared with TRBD2. TRBV23-1 is annotated as an ORF whose role is uncertain. This CDR3 contains 14 residues. The V segment lost 6 bases and the J segment 3 bases; nucleotides outside the gene matches: 4. CDR3 coding DNA: TGCGCCAGCAGATTAGCGGGACTCTACAATGAGCAGTTCTTC. Translation gives CASRLAGLYNEQFF.

The rearrangement uses TRBV6-5 and TRBJ1-1, with a weak D call TRBD1 (5 bases). This CDR3 comprises 15 residues. CDR1 MNHEY and CDR2 SVGAGI come from the germline V gene. V lost 5 bases and J lost 4, with 17 bases in between. The DNA for the CDR3 is TGTGCCAGCAGTCTTCGGTCAGGGAGGGGCACTGAAGCTTTCTTT. It encodes CASSLRSGRGTEAFF.

The V and J genes are TRBV5-1 and TRBJ2-7; D gene uncertain. Germline-derived CDR1 and CDR2 are SGHRS and YFSETQ. The CDR3 runs 12 residues. Trimming took 3 bases from V and 3 from J, leaving 7 bases between them. DNA of the CDR3: TGCGCCAGCAGCTACCAGAACTACGAGCAGTACTTC. Its protein is CASSYQNYEQYF. The full variable domain, with the rest looked up from reference TRBV5-1 and TRBJ2-7, is KAGVTQTPRYLIKTRGQQVTLSCSPISGHRSVSWYQQTPGQGLQFLFEYFSETQRNKGNFPGRFSGRQFSNSRSEMNVSTLELGDSALYLCASSYQNYEQYFGPGTRLTVT.

The rearrangement uses TRBV27 and TRBJ2-7; TRBD1 matches 7 bases. CDR3 length: 15 residues. Germline-derived CDR1 and CDR2 are MNHEY and SMNVEV (reference sequence). The J segment lost 3 bases and the V segment lost 3 bases, leaving 8 bases of the junction unmatched. The CDR3 reads CASSFSGTAGYEQYF. The CDR3 nucleotides read TGTGCCAGCAGTTTCTCCGGGACAGCCGGCTACGAGCAGTACTTC.

This clone showed up just once. V usage is TRBV5-5 and J usage is TRBJ1-2, with D perhaps matching TRBD1 (5 bases). V gave up 1 base and J gave up 0 bases, with 7 bases separating them. CDR1 SGHKS and CDR2 YYEKEE come from the germline V gene (reference sequence). CDR3 length: 14 amino acids. CDR3 in DNA: TGTGCCAGCAGCTTGCAGGGAACTAACTATGGCTACACCTTC. Translating it yields CASSLQGTNYGYTF.

About this clone itself: One junction end disagrees with the germline gene, perhaps due to a read error. The chain combines TRBV7-7 with TRBJ2-3; D perhaps matches TRBD2 (5 bases). Germline-derived CDR1 and CDR2 are SSHAT and FNYEAQ (reference sequence). The CDR3 length is 14 residues. In nucleotides, the CDR3 is TGTGCTAGCAGCCTGGCGGGTGGGGTCAATACGCAGTATTTT. Residues: CASSLAGGVNTQYF.

The chain's CDR3 is CASSPKTGNYGYTF. CDR3 in DNA: TGTGCCAGCAGTCCCAAGACGGGTAACTATGGCTACACCTTC. The chain is built from TRBV27 and TRBJ1-2; no definite D call. The CDR3 runs 14 residues. Germline V gene sequence: CDR1 MNHEY, CDR2 SMNVEV (reference sequence). The ends were cut back, 5 bases at V and 1 base at J, with 11 bases in the middle.

The chain combines TRBV6-1 with TRBJ2-3; the D is unclear. With 3 bases removed from V and 0 bases from J, the gap between germline ends came to 7 bases. Germline V CDR1 and CDR2: MNHNS, SASEGT. This CDR3 contains 14 residues. As DNA, the CDR3 is TGTGCCAGCAGTGATAACTGGAGCACAGATACGCAGTATTTT. Translating it yields CASSDNWSTDTQYF.

The chain joins TRBV2 to TRBJ2-3, with TRBD2 as a possible D gene (6 bases). The CDR3 consists of 14 residues. The germline gives CDR1 SNHLY, CDR2 FYNNEI. The V end was cut by 10 bases, the J end by 0 bases, with 14 bases between. CDR3 protein: CATPGGLSTDTQYF. The CDR3 nucleotides are TGTGCCACACCCGGGGGACTCAGCACAGATACGCAGTATTTT.

V is TRBV19 and J is TRBJ2-2; D is perhaps TRBD1 (5 bases). CDR3 length: 19 residues. Germline V CDR1 and CDR2: LNHDA, SQIVND (reference sequence). The germline V and J ends were trimmed by 7 bases and 6 bases, with 30 bases remaining between them. CDR3 DNA sequence: TGTGCCAGTACCCTATGGGGCTATGTAGTAGGTCCCCGAGCCGGGGAGCTGTTTTTT. Its translation is CASTLWGYVVGPRAGELFF.

A few counts support this clone. This chain links TRBV5-1 with TRBJ2-3; 11 bases map to TRBD2. The V and J ends lost 5 bases and 6 bases, in that order; junction bases with no gene match: 8. The germline CDR1 and CDR2 sequences are SGHRS and YFSETQ. The CDR3 has 15 residues. The CDR3 sequence is CASRGSGRADDTQYF. The CDR3 DNA is TGCGCCAGCAGGGGTAGCGGGAGGGCCGACGATACGCAGTATTTT. Full variable domain (remainder filled in from reference TRBV5-1 and TRBJ2-3): KAGVTQTPRYLIKTRGQQVTLSCSPISGHRSVSWYQQTPGQGLQFLFEYFSETQRNKGNFPGRFSGRQFSNSRSEMNVSTLELGDSALYLCASRGSGRADDTQYFGPGTRLTVL.

This chain joins TRBV5-4 and TRBJ2-7; TRBD2 might be the D (6 bases). CDR3 length equals 14 residues. Germline V CDR1 and CDR2: SGHNT, YYREEE (reference sequence). V was trimmed by 0 bases and J by 3 bases, leaving 10 bases between them. The CDR3 DNA follows: TGTGCCAGCAGCTTGGCGGGCGGGAACTACGAGCAGTACTTC. Its translation: CASSLAGGNYEQYF. The whole variable domain, filled in from reference TRBV5-4 and TRBJ2-7, reads ETGVTQSPTHLIKTRGQQVTLRCSSQSGHNTVSWYQQALGQGPQFIFQYYREEENGRGNFPPRFSGLQFPNYSSELNVNALELDDSALYLCASSLAGGNYEQYFGPGTRLTVT.

The rearrangement joins TRBV2 to TRBJ2-6, with D unresolved. Trimming shortened V by 8 bases and J by 1 base, and 6 bases separated the two germline ends. The germline V gene encodes CDR1 SNHLY and CDR2 FYNNEI. This CDR3 comprises 13 residues. Here the CDR3 DNA reads TGTGCCAGCTACTGGTCTGGGGCCAACGTCCTGACTTTC. Translated, it gives CASYWSGANVLTF.